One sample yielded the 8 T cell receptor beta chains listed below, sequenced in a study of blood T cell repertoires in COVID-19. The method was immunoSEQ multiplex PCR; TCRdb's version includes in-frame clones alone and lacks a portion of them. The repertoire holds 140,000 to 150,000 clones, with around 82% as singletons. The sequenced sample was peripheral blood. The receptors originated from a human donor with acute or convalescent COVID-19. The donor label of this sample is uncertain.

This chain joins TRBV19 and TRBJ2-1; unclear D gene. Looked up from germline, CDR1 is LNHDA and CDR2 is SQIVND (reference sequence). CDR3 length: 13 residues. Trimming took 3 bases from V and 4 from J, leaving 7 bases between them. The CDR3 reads CASSMARYNEQFF. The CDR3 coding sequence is TGTGCCAGTAGTATGGCCCGATACAATGAGCAGTTCTTC.

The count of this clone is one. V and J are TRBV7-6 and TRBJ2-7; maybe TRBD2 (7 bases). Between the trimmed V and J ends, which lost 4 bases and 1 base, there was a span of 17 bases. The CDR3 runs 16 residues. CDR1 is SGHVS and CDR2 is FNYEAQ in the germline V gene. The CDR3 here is CASSSQVRGGSYEQYF. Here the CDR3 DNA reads TGTGCCAGCAGCTCGCAAGTGAGGGGGGGTTCCTACGAGCAGTACTTC.

In DNA form, the CDR3 reads TGTGCCTGGAGTGCCGGGGAGGGCTACACCTTC. Its translation is CAWSAGEGYTF. J is TRBJ1-2 and V is TRBV30; D ambiguous. CDR3 length: 11 amino acids. V shed 1 base and J shed 8 bases, with 8 bases lying between them. Germline V CDR1 and CDR2: GTSNPN, SVGIG (reference sequence).

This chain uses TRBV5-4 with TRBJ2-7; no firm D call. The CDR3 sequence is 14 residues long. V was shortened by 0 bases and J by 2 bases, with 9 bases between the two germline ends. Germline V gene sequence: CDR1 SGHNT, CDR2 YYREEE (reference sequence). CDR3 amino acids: CASSLGAVTYEQYF. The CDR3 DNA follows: TGTGCCAGCAGCTTGGGGGCTGTAACCTACGAGCAGTACTTC.

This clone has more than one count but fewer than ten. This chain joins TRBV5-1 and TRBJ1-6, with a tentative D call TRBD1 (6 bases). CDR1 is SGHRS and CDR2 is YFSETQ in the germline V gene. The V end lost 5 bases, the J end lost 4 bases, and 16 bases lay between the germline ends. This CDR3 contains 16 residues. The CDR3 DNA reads TGCGCCAGCAGTAAAGCTCAGGGGCGGTATAATTCACCCCTCCACTTT. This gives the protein CASSKAQGRYNSPLHF. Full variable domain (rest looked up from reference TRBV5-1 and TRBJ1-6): KAGVTQTPRYLIKTRGQQVTLSCSPISGHRSVSWYQQTPGQGLQFLFEYFSETQRNKGNFPGRFSGRQFSNSRSEMNVSTLELGDSALYLCASSKAQGRYNSPLHFGNGTRLTVT.

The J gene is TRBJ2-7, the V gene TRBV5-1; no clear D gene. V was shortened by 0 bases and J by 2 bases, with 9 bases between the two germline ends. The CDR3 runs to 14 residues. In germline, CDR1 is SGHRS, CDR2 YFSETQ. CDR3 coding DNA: TGCGCCAGCAGCTTGGACAGCACGACCTACGAGCAGTACTTC. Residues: CASSLDSTTYEQYF.

CDR3 sequence: CASRPGGPRIHEQYF. Here the CDR3 DNA reads TGCGCCAGCCGTCCGGGAGGACCCCGGATCCACGAGCAGTACTTC. The chain uses TRBV5-1 and TRBJ2-7, with 7 bases lining up with TRBD2. The CDR3 has 15 amino acids. Trimming at V came to 7 bases and at J to 5 bases, leaving 15 bases not matched to a gene. Germline CDR1 and CDR2: SGHRS and YFSETQ. Filled out from reference TRBV5-1 and TRBJ2-7, the complete variable domain reads KAGVTQTPRYLIKTRGQQVTLSCSPISGHRSVSWYQQTPGQGLQFLFEYFSETQRNKGNFPGRFSGRQFSNSRSEMNVSTLELGDSALYLCASRPGGPRIHEQYFGPGTRLTVT.

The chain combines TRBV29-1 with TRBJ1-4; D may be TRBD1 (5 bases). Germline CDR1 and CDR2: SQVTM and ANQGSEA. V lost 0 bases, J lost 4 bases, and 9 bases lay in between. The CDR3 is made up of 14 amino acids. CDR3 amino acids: CSVEEQGNNEKLFF. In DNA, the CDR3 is TGCAGCGTTGAAGAGCAGGGAAATAATGAAAAACTGTTTTTT. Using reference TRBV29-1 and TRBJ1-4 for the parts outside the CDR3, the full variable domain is SAVISQKPSRDICQRGTSLTIQCQVDSQVTMMFWYRQQPGQSLTLIATANQGSEATYESGFVIDKFPISRPNLTFSTLTVSNMSPEDSSIYLCSVEEQGNNEKLFFGSGTQLSVL.